Below, 24 T cell receptor beta chains from the same sample are listed, as sequenced in a study of CD8 T cells in ankylosing spondylitis. Using its own MiXCR run on the 5' RACE reads, TCRdb lists one record per CDR3 protein. The sample has approximately 130,000 distinct CDR3 sequences; around 9.7% are singletons. Sequenced sample: blood, either unsorted or a sorted T cell fraction (not recorded which). Receptors originate from a male donor with ankylosing spondylitis or in good health (not recorded which).

This clonotype came up a few times. The rearrangement links TRBV20-1 to TRBJ2-6, with a possible D match to TRBD2 (5 bases). CDR1 is DFQATT and CDR2 is SNEGSKA in the germline V gene (reference sequence). V dropped 3 bases and J dropped 0 bases, with 9 bases sitting between them. The CDR3 consists of 15 residues. Here the CDR3 DNA reads TGCAGTGCTAGCGGAGGTCTCTCTGGGGCCAACGTCCTGACTTTC. Encoded protein: CSASGGLSGANVLTF.

This clonotype was seen ten or more times. J is TRBJ2-3 and V is TRBV20-1; D ambiguous. This CDR3 spans 12 amino acids. Per the germline V gene, CDR1 is DFQATT and CDR2 is SNEGSKA (reference sequence). The V end lost 3 bases, the J end lost 1 base, and 5 bases lay between the germline ends. The CDR3 loop is CSASLGTDTQYF. The CDR3 DNA is TGCAGTGCTAGTTTGGGCACAGATACGCAGTATTTT.

The chain has TRBV7-2 and TRBJ1-6; maybe TRBD1 (6 bases). This CDR3 spans 15 amino acids. Germline lookup yields CDR1 SGHTA and CDR2 FQGNSA. The V end was cut by 5 bases, the J end by 9 bases, with 17 bases between. The CDR3 sequence: CASSLSQGKTSPLHF. In DNA, the CDR3 is TGTGCCAGCAGCCTGAGTCAGGGGAAGACTTCACCCCTCCACTTT.

This clonotype appeared many times. The chain joins TRBV28 to TRBJ1-2; 7 nucleotides align to TRBD1. Germline V gene lookup returns CDR1 MDHEN and CDR2 SYDVKM. The J segment lost 4 bases and the V segment lost 3 bases, leaving 8 bases of the junction unmatched. The CDR3 loop spans 15 amino acids. The DNA of the CDR3 is TGTGCCAGCAGTTTCTCACGCGCAGGGGGCTATGGCTACACCTTC. Translating it yields CASSFSRAGGYGYTF.

This clonotype occurred a few times. A much larger clone lies one base from this, so it may be a read error. The chain combines TRBV20-1 with TRBJ1-2, with 7 bases matching TRBD1. The germline V gene has CDR1 DFQATT and CDR2 SNEGSKA (reference sequence). The CDR3 totals 17 residues. In nucleotides, the CDR3 is TGCTGTGCTAGACCTGGGACAGCGATCCAACAGTTGGGAGGCTACACCTTC. Translating gives CCARPGTAIQQLGGYTF.

This clonotype was seen many times. The V gene is TRBV7-2, the J gene TRBJ2-7; 13 nucleotides agree with TRBD2. The CDR3 is 16 amino acids. Germline assignment: CDR1 SGHTA and CDR2 FQGNSA. Trimming at V came to 6 bases and at J to 5 bases, leaving 10 bases not matched to a gene. The CDR3: CASSYTSGRGNHEQYF. In DNA, the CDR3 is TGTGCCAGCAGTTATACTAGCGGGAGGGGAAACCACGAGCAGTACTTC.

This clonotype was detected ten times or more. For the CDR3, the DNA is TGCAGCGTTCGGTCGGGGTACTACGAGCAGTACTTC. Encoded protein: CSVRSGYYEQYF. The chain employs TRBV29-1 and TRBJ2-7, with a weak D call TRBD2 (5 bases). CDR3 length: 12 residues. Germline V lookup: CDR1 SQVTM, CDR2 ANQGSEA. V dropped 5 bases and J dropped 3 bases, with 11 bases sitting between them.

This clonotype was seen ten or more times. The chain combines TRBV20-1 with TRBJ2-1; D is uncertain. Trimming removed 2 bases from V and 7 bases from J, with 9 bases in between. CDR3 length equals 12 residues. CDR1 and CDR2 from the germline V gene are DFQATT and SNEGSKA (reference sequence). The CDR3 reads CSARPFNNEQFF. Here the CDR3 DNA reads TGCAGTGCTAGACCCTTTAATAATGAGCAGTTCTTC.

This clonotype showed up many times. The chain combines TRBV5-1 with TRBJ1-2; TRBD1 aligns across 9 bases. The CDR3 consists of 15 residues. Germline V gene sequence: CDR1 SGHRS, CDR2 YFSETQ. The V gene end was trimmed by 0 bases and the J gene end by 7 bases; junction bases not matched to a gene: 7. CDR3 sequence reads: CASSLGSGQGGGYTF. The DNA of the CDR3 is TGCGCCAGCAGCTTGGGTTCGGGACAGGGTGGTGGCTACACCTTC.

This clonotype was seen many times. The J gene is TRBJ2-1, the V gene TRBV20-1, with D possibly TRBD1 on 6 matching bases. Germline values: CDR1 DFQATT, CDR2 SNEGSKA (reference sequence). The CDR3 runs to 13 residues. V gave up 4 bases and J gave up 4 bases, with 11 bases separating them. The DNA for the CDR3 is TGCAGTGCTACACCGGGACATTACAATGAGCAGTTCTTC. It yields the protein CSATPGHYNEQFF.

This clonotype was recorded many times. The rearrangement joins TRBV24-1 to TRBJ2-3; no reliable D call. V lost 3 bases and J 3 bases, leaving 3 bases between the germline ends. Germline CDR1 reads KGHDR; CDR2 reads SFDVKD. The CDR3 contains 12 residues. The DNA for the CDR3 is TGTGCCACCAGTGATCCGACAGATACGCAGTATTTT. This gives the protein CATSDPTDTQYF.

This clonotype was found a few times. The chain uses TRBV7-2 and TRBJ2-3, with TRBD2 as a possible D gene (5 bases). V shed 5 bases and J shed 0 bases, with 9 bases lying between them. The CDR3 has 14 residues. Per germline, CDR1 SGHTA and CDR2 FQGNSA. DNA of the CDR3: TGTGCCAGCAGCAGCGGAGTTAGCACAGATACGCAGTATTTT. Translating gives CASSSGVSTDTQYF.

This clonotype was picked up many times. The chain links TRBV20-1 to TRBJ2-1; D remains ambiguous. V lost 0 bases and J lost 7, with 13 bases in between. Germline CDR1 is DFQATT and CDR2 is SNEGSKA (reference sequence). The CDR3 is 14 residues long. CDR3 coding DNA: TGCAGTGCTAGAGACCTGACCCGTCCAAATGAGCAGTTCTTC. This sequence encodes CSARDLTRPNEQFF.

This clonotype came up a few times. V is TRBV12-3 or TRBV12-4 and J is TRBJ1-5, with 10 bases fitting TRBD1. The CDR3 length is 15 residues. V trimming: 5 bases; J trimming: 7 bases; junction bases outside the gene matches: 8. The CDR3 protein is CASSTRTGGEQPQHF. CDR3 DNA: TGTGCCAGCAGTACGAGGACAGGGGGGGAACAGCCCCAGCATTTT.

The V call is TRBV27, the J call TRBJ2-2; D not resolved. The ends were cut back, 5 bases at V and 6 bases at J, with 10 bases in the middle. The CDR3 has 13 amino acids. Germline CDR1 MNHEY, CDR2 SMNVEV (reference sequence). In DNA form, the CDR3 reads TGTGCCAGCAGTCCAAGGAAGGCCGGGGAGCTGTTTTTT. It codes for CASSPRKAGELFF.

This clonotype has ten or more counts. The J gene is TRBJ2-5, the V gene TRBV15; TRBD2 is a possible D gene (5 bases). V was clipped by 3 bases and J by 3 bases, with 8 bases between them. Germline CDR1 and CDR2: LNHNV and YYDKDF (reference sequence). The CDR3 is 13 residues long. The CDR3 is CATSRDFKETQYF. The CDR3 DNA reads TGTGCCACCAGCAGGGACTTTAAAGAGACCCAGTACTTC.

With respect to this clonotype: This may arise from a read error, as a much more abundant clone is one base away. The rearrangement links TRBV10-3 to TRBJ2-1, with D tentatively TRBD1 or TRBD2 (5 bases each). CDR3 length: 17 residues. The V end lost 6 bases, the J end lost 4 bases, and 22 bases lay between the germline ends. Germline V lookup: CDR1 ENHRY, CDR2 SYGVKD. The CDR3 bases are TGTGCCATCAGCCCTCGGCAGGGACCTCCATTATACAATGAGCAGTTCTTC. Translating gives CAISPRQGPPLYNEQFF.

This clonotype appeared a few times. An end of the junction does not agree with germline; a read error may underlie this. The chain recombines TRBV20-1 with TRBJ2-1, with 12 bases identical to TRBD2. From germline, CDR1 is DFQATT and CDR2 SNEGSKA (reference sequence). CDR3 length equals 18 residues. CDR3 DNA sequence: TGCTGTGCTAGACGACCTCTAGCGGGAGGGCCGACTAACAATGAGCAGTTCTTC. This sequence encodes CCARRPLAGGPTNNEQFF.

The sample holds a few counts of this clonotype. CDR3: CASSFPLAGSEKLFF. DNA of the CDR3: TGTGCCAGCAGTTTCCCCCTTGCGGGAAGTGAAAAACTGTTTTTT. The genes are TRBV12-3 or TRBV12-4 and TRBJ1-4; unclear D gene. V was cut by 3 bases and J by 7 bases, with 15 bases left in between. The CDR3 has 15 residues.

This clonotype was detected once. V usage is TRBV5-1 and J usage is TRBJ2-3, with TRBD2 identical over 7 bases. V lost 4 bases and J lost 3; bases outside the gene matches: 8. The V gene's germline CDR1 is SGHRS and CDR2 YFSETQ. The CDR3 is made up of 15 amino acids. CDR3 in amino acids: CASSMGGLKTDTQYF. The CDR3 nucleotides are TGCGCCAGCAGCATGGGAGGGCTCAAAACAGATACGCAGTATTTT.

In its sample, this clonotype was seen a few times. The chain couples TRBV7-2 to TRBJ2-7; D possibly uses TRBD1 or TRBD2 (5 bases each). The CDR3 is 16 residues long. The germline CDR1 and CDR2 sequences are SGHTA and FQGNSA. V lost 3 bases and J lost 0, with 15 bases in between. In nucleotides, the CDR3 is TGTGCCAGCAGCTTTACCGGGACCGAGAGCTCCTACGAGCAGTACTTC. Amino acids: CASSFTGTESSYEQYF.

This clonotype was recorded at least ten times. The J gene is TRBJ2-2, the V gene TRBV2; D remains ambiguous. The CDR3 consists of 14 residues. The V end lost 5 bases, the J end lost 8 bases, and 15 bases lay between the germline ends. CDR1 and CDR2 (germline): SNHLY, FYNNEI. In DNA form, the CDR3 reads TGTGCCAGCAGTTCGACCGATTTTTTAGGGGAGCTGTTTTTT. It is translated as CASSSTDFLGELFF. The full variable domain, with the rest looked up from reference TRBV2 and TRBJ2-2, is EPEVTQTPSHQVTQMGQEVILRCVPISNHLYFYWYRQILGQKVEFLVSFYNNEISEKSEIFDDQFSVERPDGSNFTLKIRSTKLEDSAMYFCASSSTDFLGELFFGEGSRLTVL.

The chain has TRBV20-1 and TRBJ2-1; the D gene is possibly TRBD2 (5 bases). Germline CDR1 reads DFQATT; CDR2 reads SNEGSKA (reference sequence). The ends were cut back, 0 bases at V and 2 bases at J, with 11 bases in the middle. The CDR3 extends over 15 amino acids. The CDR3: CSARESTGTYNEQFF. DNA of the CDR3: TGCAGTGCTAGAGAATCGACCGGGACCTACAATGAGCAGTTCTTC.

This clonotype was counted many times. This chain connects TRBV20-1 to TRBJ2-1; D gene ambiguous. The CDR3 spans 14 residues. V was shortened by 5 bases and J by 0 bases, with 11 bases between the two germline ends. Germline V gene data show CDR1 as DFQATT and CDR2 as SNEGSKA (reference sequence). The CDR3: CSAHGVTSYNEQFF. CDR3 nucleotide sequence: TGCAGTGCTCACGGAGTAACCTCCTACAATGAGCAGTTCTTC.